One and the same sample provided the 17 T cell receptor beta chains below, sequenced in a study of blood T cells in healthy people across ages (dated by TCRdb to 2015 to 2017). Library generation was performed with 5' RACE. These reads were obtained on an Illumina HiSeq 2500. A second PCR of roughly 6 to 11 cycles was performed with a sample-barcoded 5' primer and a J-beta primer mix. TCRdb trimmed the raw reads at Q25, called clones with MiXCR and kept productive beta chains. All rows with the same CDR3 protein become a single entry with the most common DNA and genes. A total of some 860,000 distinct CDR3 sequences appear in this sample, 56% of them only once. The top ten constitute around 24% of the sample. Sequences were obtained from blood. These TCRs come from a man in his forties in good health.

The rearrangement joins TRBV6-2 or TRBV6-3 to TRBJ2-5, with D maybe TRBD2 (8 bases). Germline V CDR1 and CDR2: MNHEY, SVGEGT. The CDR3 runs 15 residues. Trimming left V 6 bases short and J 5 bases short, with 19 bases between. The DNA for the CDR3 is TGTGCCAGCAGGAAAGCGGGGGACAGCACGGAGACCCAGTACTTC. Amino acids: CASRKAGDSTETQYF.

The CDR3 nucleotides read TGTGCCAGCAGCTTACCTGGAGTCCCCGAGCAGTACTTC. Translated, it gives CASSLPGVPEQYF. This chain joins TRBV5-6 and TRBJ2-7; D remains ambiguous. CDR3 length: 13 amino acids. Germline V gene lookup returns CDR1 SGHDT and CDR2 YYEEEE. Trimming took off 2 bases at V and 6 bases at J, with 12 bases between the two ends. Full variable domain (missing parts from reference TRBV5-6 and TRBJ2-7): DAGVTQSPTHLIKTRGQQVTLRCSPKSGHDTVSWYQQALGQGPQFIFQYYEEEERQRGNFPDRFSGHQFPNYSSELNVNALLLGDSALYLCASSLPGVPEQYFGPGTRLTVT.

The sample holds one count of this clonotype. The J gene is TRBJ2-2, the V gene TRBV6-5; the D gene could be TRBD1 or TRBD2 (5 bases each). The V gene lost 5 bases and the J gene lost 1 base, with 11 bases spanning the gap. There are 15 residues in the CDR3. Per germline, CDR1 MNHEY and CDR2 SVGAGI. CDR3 nucleotides: TGTGCCAGCAGTCTTGTGGGGGTGAACACCGGGGAGCTGTTTTTT. Translating it yields CASSLVGVNTGELFF.

The chain links TRBV20-1 to TRBJ2-3; 14 bases fit TRBD2. CDR3 size: 15 residues. The J segment lost 5 bases and the V segment lost 5 bases, leaving 6 bases of the junction unmatched. The V gene's germline CDR1 is DFQATT and CDR2 SNEGSKA (reference sequence). This chain's CDR3 is CSAETGLAGVDTQYF. The CDR3 DNA is TGCAGTGCTGAAACGGGACTAGCGGGGGTAGATACGCAGTATTTT.

This chain uses TRBV5-1 with TRBJ2-7; 11 bases agree with TRBD2. Near its end, the DNA agrees better with TRBJ2-5, so the J call may be wrong. This CDR3 contains 15 residues. Germline V gene lookup returns CDR1 SGHRS and CDR2 YFSETQ. CDR3 sequence reads: CASSSLAGAGETQYF. The CDR3 DNA follows: TGCGCCAGCAGCTCACTAGCGGGGGCCGGGGAGACCCAGTACTTC.

The V gene is TRBV20-1, the J gene TRBJ2-5; 8 nucleotides align to TRBD1. This CDR3 has 15 residues. Trimming cost V 3 bases and J 2 bases; bases outside gene matches: 8. Germline CDR1 DFQATT, CDR2 SNEGSKA (reference sequence). The CDR3 loop is CSASRGLGTQETQYF. The CDR3 DNA is TGCAGTGCTAGCAGGGGGCTTGGGACACAAGAGACCCAGTACTTC.

This clonotype was observed a few times. The chain uses TRBV5-5 and TRBJ2-7; 9 bases map to TRBD1. This CDR3 is built from 15 residues. Trimming at V came to 2 bases and at J to 9 bases, leaving 12 bases not matched to a gene. CDR1 SGHKS and CDR2 YYEKEE come from the germline V gene (reference sequence). The CDR3 sequence: CASSFGPGQGEGQYF. In nucleotides, the CDR3 is TGTGCCAGCAGCTTCGGCCCGGGACAGGGAGAGGGGCAGTACTTC.

This clonotype showed up many times. V usage is TRBV7-9 and J usage is TRBJ2-7, with D possibly being TRBD2 (5 bases). The CDR3 runs to 13 residues. From germline, CDR1 is SEHNR and CDR2 FQNEAQ (reference sequence). The V gene lost 5 bases and the J gene lost 1 base, with 9 bases spanning the gap. CDR3 nucleotide sequence: TGTGCCAGCAGCCTCCCGGGATCCTACGAGCAGTACTTC. The encoded protein is CASSLPGSYEQYF. The full variable domain, rest sourced from reference TRBV7-9 and TRBJ2-7, is DTGVSQNPRHKITKRGQNVTFRCDPISEHNRLYWYRQTLGQGPEFLTYFQNEAQLEKSRLLSDRFSAERPKGSFSTLEIQRTEQGDSAMYLCASSLPGSYEQYFGPGTRLTVT.

This chain connects TRBV24-1 to TRBJ1-2; D gene unclear. Germline V gene sequence: CDR1 KGHDR, CDR2 SFDVKD. Trimming cost V 0 bases and J 4 bases, with 14 bases left between them. The CDR3 covers 16 residues. CDR3 sequence: CATSDLQTRNLYGYTF. CDR3 DNA sequence: TGTGCCACCAGTGATTTGCAAACCAGGAACCTCTATGGCTACACCTTC.

The chain recombines TRBV29-1 with TRBJ2-2; a possible D gene is TRBD1 (5 bases). The V and J ends lost 8 bases and 2 bases respectively, with 9 bases between them. The CDR3 extends over 12 amino acids. Germline V gene data show CDR1 as SQVTM and CDR2 as ANQGSEA. CDR3 DNA: TGCAGCTACCAGGGTAACACCGGGGAGCTGTTTTTT. This translates into CSYQGNTGELFF.

This clonotype was observed once. This rearrangement joins TRBV12-3 or TRBV12-4 to TRBJ2-1, with D possibly TRBD2 on 6 matching bases. The CDR3 has 16 amino acids. With 6 bases removed from V and 0 bases from J, the gap between germline ends came to 15 bases. CDR3 sequence reads: CASSRGGGYSYNEQFF. CDR3 DNA sequence: TGTGCCAGCAGCCGGGGAGGCGGGTACTCCTACAATGAGCAGTTCTTC.

The DNA for the CDR3 is TGCAGCGTTGCCCGGACGGAAGAGACCCAGTACTTC. It specifies CSVARTEETQYF. This rearrangement joins TRBV29-1 to TRBJ2-5; no reliable D call. This CDR3 spans 12 amino acids. V dropped 4 bases and J dropped 3 bases, with 9 bases sitting between them. Germline CDR1 is SQVTM and CDR2 is ANQGSEA.

This clonotype was counted many times. This CDR3 reads CASSELGRGNYGYTF. DNA of the CDR3: TGTGCCAGCAGTGAATTGGGCAGGGGTAACTATGGCTACACCTTC. The V gene is TRBV25-1, the J gene TRBJ1-2, with D possibly TRBD1 on 6 matching bases. The CDR3 runs to 15 residues. The V and J ends lost 1 base and 1 base respectively, with 10 bases between them. CDR1 is MGHDK, CDR2 SYGVNS, per germline.

This clonotype was picked up one time. A read error is possible here, since a much larger clone lies one base away. The CDR3 DNA reads as TGTGCCAGCAGTGGTGGGACAGGGGTCGAAGAGTCCCAGTACTTC. Translated, it gives CASSGGTGVEESQYF. The J gene is TRBJ2-5, the V gene TRBV6-1, with 10 bases aligning to TRBD1. Per germline, CDR1 MNHNS and CDR2 SASEGT. This CDR3 spans 15 amino acids.

This clonotype has a handful of counts. This CDR3 is CSVFGLADYSEQYF. CDR3 coding DNA: TGCAGCGTCTTCGGACTAGCCGATTATAGCGAGCAGTACTTC. The chain carries TRBV29-1 and TRBJ2-7; 8 nucleotides line up with TRBD2. V was clipped by 6 bases and J by 6 bases; unmatched bases: 13. The CDR3 consists of 14 residues. Germline loops: CDR1 SQVTM, CDR2 ANQGSEA.

In its sample, this clonotype was seen a few times. This rearrangement joins TRBV21-1 to TRBJ2-7; the D call TRBD1 from the table was never checked on the DNA. TRBV21-1 is a documented pseudogene. The CDR3 contains 14 residues. CDR3 bases: TGTGCCAGCAGCAAAGCCCCAGGGCGACGGGAGCAGTACTTC. Protein: CASSKAPGRREQYF.

V usage is TRBV2 and J usage is TRBJ1-6; 7 bases agree with TRBD1. This CDR3 spans 17 amino acids. V lost 2 bases to trimming and J lost 5 bases; unmatched junction nucleotides: 9. The germline V gene encodes CDR1 SNHLY and CDR2 FYNNEI. In DNA form, the CDR3 reads TGTGCCAGCAGTGAAATGCTTTACAGGGGAAATAATTCACCCCTCCACTTT. It translates to CASSEMLYRGNNSPLHF.